These T cell receptor beta chains were read from a single sample in a study of cytomegalovirus exposure and HLA in healthy donors. Method: immunoSEQ multiplex PCR; TCRdb's copy keeps in-frame clones and lacks some. The table lists some 140,000 clones, around 83% of them singletons. Sequencing input: PBMCs. These receptors were taken from a human donor in good health. CDR3s include the opening cysteine and the closing phenylalanine or tryptophan.

v_gene | CDR3aa
TRBV2 | CAVSGARYGLFF
TRBV20-1 | CSAGLGSPLHF
TRBV5-1 | CASSGGQSYNEQFF
TRBV7-8 | CASSLMSSTNEKLFF
TRBV7-2 | CASRSPGAVSYNEQFF
TRBV5-6 | CASSPGQITGELFF
TRBV6-1 | CASSESSWNTEAFF
TRBV9 | CASSVASGGPADTQYF
TRBV13 | CASSLNRGGYTF
TRBV5-1 | CASRAGINTGELFF
TRBV7-9 | CASSLTGVVDSPLHF
TRBV28 | CASSRPGLTSYNEQFF
TRBV5-1 | CASSFGRDSGEKLFF
TRBV13 | CASSPGLGQPQHF
TRBV5-1 | CASSFGLAGSYEQYF
TRBV5-4 | CASSQTPSTLDEQFF
TRBV2 | CASSYRGEVGELFF
TRBV9 | CASSARQGDNSPLHF
TRBV5-4 | CASSRRGGDVYGYTF
TRBV6-6 | CASIHGGSNEQFF
TRBV5-1 | CASSSRGQFATNEKLFF
TRBV10-3 | CAISLGHMNTEAFF
TRBV27 | CASSPYAKGSQHF
TRBV6-5 | CASSYSQGAGYTF
TRBV6-5 | CASSSIAGTGSTEAFF
TRBV11-2 | CASSLVRGRDNEQFF
TRBV5-6 | CASSLAQNSWEPQHF